The rows below give T cell receptor beta chains drawn from one sample of a study of cytomegalovirus exposure and HLA in healthy donors. Repertoires were generated with immunoSEQ multiplex PCR, while TCRdb's copy carries only in-frame clones and drops some. The sample contains approximately 70,000 clones, roughly 79% of which appear only once. Sequencing was done on a sample of PBMCs. The receptors originated from a middle-aged man in good health and CMV-seronegative. The CDR3 runs from the conserved cysteine through the conserved F or W. D genes are given only for firm matches. Part of the rows lack a size; the others show once, few, many or a class for expanded clones.

j_call clone_size d_call v_call cdr3_aa cdr3_nt
TRBJ2-7 . . TRBV27 CASSLSGLTYEQYF TGTGCCAGCAGTTTAAGTGGGCTCACCTACGAGCAGTACTTC
TRBJ1-2 . TRBD1 TRBV30 CAWREGDRGQRGYTF TGTGCCTGGAGGGAGGGGGACAGGGGGCAACGGGGCTACACCTTC
TRBJ1-1 . . TRBV10-3 CAISERGLNTEAFF TGTGCCATCAGTGAGCGAGGCCTGAACACTGAAGCTTTCTTT
TRBJ1-5 . . TRBV4-1 CASSQDLGQVIGQPQHF TGCGCCAGCAGCCAAGATCTCGGTCAGGTTATTGGTCAGCCCCAGCATTTT
TRBJ2-7 . . TRBV7-9 CASSLAGLLSYEQYF TGTGCCAGCAGCTTAGCCGGGTTGTTATCCTACGAGCAGTACTTC
TRBJ2-7 . . TRBV11-2 CASSLSDEQYF TGTGCCAGCAGCTTAAGCGACGAGCAGTACTTC
TRBJ1-5 few . TRBV5-5 CASSLDGGFGQPQHF TGTGCCAGCAGCTTGGATGGGGGGTTTGGTCAGCCCCAGCATTTT
TRBJ2-2 . TRBD1 TRBV5-1 CASSLWTGSTGELFF TGCGCCAGCAGCTTGTGGACAGGGTCGACCGGGGAGCTGTTTTTT
TRBJ1-1 . . TRBV30 CAWTHRISTEAFF TGTGCCTGGACCCACAGGATAAGCACTGAAGCTTTCTTT
TRBJ1-1 once . TRBV23-1 CASGQKETAMNTEAFF TGCGCCAGCGGACAAAAAGAGACAGCCATGAACACTGAAGCTTTCTTT
TRBJ1-2 few TRBD1 TRBV19 CASSIEYRGYGYTF TGTGCCAGTAGTATAGAATACAGGGGCTATGGCTACACCTTC
TRBJ1-4 . TRBD1 TRBV7-9 CASSLAQGADEKLFF TGTGCCAGCAGCTTAGCACAGGGGGCGGATGAAAAACTGTTTTTT
TRBJ1-6 . . TRBV5-1 CASSGGRSSYNSPLHF TGCGCCAGCAGCGGGGGCAGGAGCTCCTATAATTCACCCCTCCACTTT
TRBJ1-2 . TRBD1 TRBV28 CASTSTGGVYGYTF TGTGCCAGCACCTCGACAGGGGGTGTGTATGGCTACACCTTC
TRBJ1-1 . . TRBV28 CASSPIIQSEAFF TGTGCCAGCAGCCCTATCATACAGTCTGAAGCTTTCTTT
TRBJ2-7 many . TRBV6-5 CASRGGVGSYEQYF TGTGCCAGCAGGGGGGGAGTGGGGAGCTACGAGCAGTACTTC
TRBJ1-1 . TRBD1 TRBV5-4 CASSSEDRGRHTEAFF TGTGCCAGCAGCTCGGAGGACAGGGGCCGCCACACTGAAGCTTTCTTT
TRBJ2-1 . TRBD2 TRBV5-4 CASSFMRGGKYNEQFF TGTGCCAGCAGCTTTATGCGGGGGGGCAAATACAATGAGCAGTTCTTC
TRBJ2-3 . . TRBV30 CAWSGRGDTDTQYF TGTGCCTGGAGTGGACGGGGAGACACAGATACGCAGTATTTT
TRBJ1-5 . . TRBV28 CASTQNYQPQHF TGTGCCAGCACGCAGAATTATCAGCCCCAGCATTTT
TRBJ1-1 . . TRBV28 CASSWTEGGAFF TGTGCCAGCAGTTGGACGGAAGGGGGAGCTTTCTTT